These 22 T cell receptor beta chains share one sample of origin, sequenced in a study of T cells after yellow fever vaccination. TCRdb analysed the 5' RACE reads with MiXCR anew, one entry per CDR3 protein. This table holds 300,000 to 450,000 distinct CDR3 sequences, 6.2% found once. Sequenced material: PBMCs, taken 5 days after the yellow fever booster vaccination. The receptors were sampled from a man aged 25 to 45 who received the YFV17D yellow fever vaccine.

J is TRBJ2-7 and V is TRBV3-1; 11 bases map to TRBD2. The CDR3 runs 18 residues. Trimming removed 10 bases from V and 1 base from J; junction bases left unmatched: 18. Germline V gene data show CDR1 as LGHDT and CDR2 as YNNKEL (reference sequence). This CDR3 reads CATSQDLTSGGPSYEQYF. The CDR3 DNA reads TGTGCCACCTCCCAAGATTTAACTAGCGGGGGACCTTCCTACGAGCAGTACTTC.

The rearrangement uses TRBV12-3 or TRBV12-4 and TRBJ2-2, with 7 bases identical to TRBD2. The CDR3 is made up of 17 amino acids. After removal of 1 base from V and 7 bases from J, the junction contained 12 bases not matched to a gene. CDR3 nucleotide sequence: TGTGCCAGCAGTTTAGAGGCGGGAGTAACCTCCGGCGGGGAGCTGTTTTTT. It yields the protein CASSLEAGVTSGGELFF.

The rearrangement links TRBV20-1 to TRBJ2-5, with 9 positions matching TRBD1. V shed 4 bases and J 5 bases; nucleotides not matched to a gene: 8. Germline CDR1 and CDR2: DFQATT and SNEGSKA (reference sequence). The length of the CDR3 is 14 residues. The chain's CDR3 is CSATSGTGRETQYF. CDR3 nucleotide sequence: TGCAGTGCTACCTCCGGGACAGGGCGGGAGACCCAGTACTTC.

There are many counts of this clonotype. The gene calls are TRBV7-9 and TRBJ2-2, with no clear D. CDR1 is SEHNR and CDR2 is FQNEAQ in the germline V gene (reference sequence). Trimming took 5 bases from V and 3 from J, leaving 4 bases between them. The CDR3 spans 12 residues. The CDR3: CASSIDTGELFF. CDR3 coding DNA: TGTGCCAGCAGCATAGACACCGGGGAGCTGTTTTTT. Full variable domain (outside the CDR3, taken from reference TRBV7-9 and TRBJ2-2): DTGVSQNPRHKITKRGQNVTFRCDPISEHNRLYWYRQTLGQGPEFLTYFQNEAQLEKSRLLSDRFSAERPKGSFSTLEIQRTEQGDSAMYLCASSIDTGELFFGEGSRLTVL.

This clonotype showed up just a few times. The chain couples TRBV7-9 to TRBJ2-1, with D hard to call. CDR1 is SEHNR, CDR2 FQNEAQ, per germline (reference sequence). V dropped 1 base and J dropped 10 bases, with 14 bases sitting between them. This CDR3 is 14 amino acids long. CDR3 in amino acids: CASSLEGAGTEQFF. The CDR3 region has the DNA TGTGCCAGCAGCTTAGAGGGCGCCGGCACAGAGCAGTTCTTC.

The rearrangement joins TRBV20-1 to TRBJ2-7, with 11 bases aligning to TRBD2. Germline lookup yields CDR1 DFQATT and CDR2 SNEGSKA (reference sequence). The trim removed 2 bases at V and 6 bases at J, leaving 6 bases unmatched. This CDR3 spans 14 amino acids. The CDR3 here is CSARSLAGGIEQYF. Written as DNA, the CDR3 is TGCAGTGCTAGAAGCCTAGCGGGAGGAATCGAGCAGTACTTC.

The rearrangement joins TRBV20-1 to TRBJ2-3, with D perhaps TRBD1 (6 bases). The CDR3 spans 16 residues. CDR1 and CDR2 from the germline V gene are DFQATT and SNEGSKA (reference sequence). V lost 3 bases and J 0 bases, leaving 16 bases between the germline ends. CDR3 DNA sequence: TGCAGTGCTAGTGACGGGACAAGGCTGAGCACAGATACGCAGTATTTT. Its protein product is CSASDGTRLSTDTQYF.

The V and J genes are TRBV27 and TRBJ1-5, with D hard to call. V lost 4 bases and J lost 1, with 11 bases in between. The CDR3 sequence is 15 residues long. CDR1 is MNHEY, CDR2 SMNVEV, per germline (reference sequence). This CDR3 is CASSYSGGSNQPQHF. The DNA of the CDR3 is TGTGCCAGCAGTTACTCTGGAGGGAGCAATCAGCCCCAGCATTTT.

This clonotype was counted only a few times. V is TRBV12-5 and J is TRBJ2-2, with unresolved D. Germline CDR1 LGHNT, CDR2 FRNRAP. There are 13 residues in the CDR3. Trimming pared 1 base from V and 1 base from J, leaving 1 base between. CDR3 sequence (DNA): TGTGCTAGTGGTTTGGGGAACACCGGGGAGCTGTTTTTT. This encodes CASGLGNTGELFF.

This clonotype was detected many times. CDR3 DNA sequence: TGTGCCAGCAGCGTAGAGGCGGGAGTGACCTACAATGAGCAGTTCTTC. This translates into CASSVEAGVTYNEQFF. The chain recombines TRBV9 with TRBJ2-1; 7 bases map to TRBD2. J was trimmed by 2 bases and V by 0 bases; bases with no gene match: 5. Germline-derived CDR1 and CDR2 are SGDLS and YYNGEE. This CDR3 contains 16 residues. Using reference TRBV9 and TRBJ2-1 for the parts outside the CDR3, the full variable domain is DSGVTQTPKHLITATGQRVTLRCSPRSGDLSVYWYQQSLDQGLQFLIQYYNGEERAKGNILERFSAQQFPDLHSELNLSSLELGDSALYFCASSVEAGVTYNEQFFGPGTRLTVL.

The chain joins TRBV20-1 to TRBJ2-7; TRBD1 might be the D (5 bases). V lost 0 bases to trimming and J lost 2 bases, with 14 bases between them. CDR3 length equals 15 residues. Germline values: CDR1 DFQATT, CDR2 SNEGSKA (reference sequence). Here the CDR3 DNA reads TGCAGTGCTAGAGATCAGGGTCGTCCCCCCTACGAGCAGTACTTC. This sequence encodes CSARDQGRPPYEQYF.

This clonotype was seen repeatedly, ten times or more. The V and J genes are TRBV29-1 and TRBJ2-3; 8 bases are shared with TRBD2. In germline, CDR1 is SQVTM, CDR2 ANQGSEA. This CDR3 has 15 amino acids. V was clipped by 5 bases and J by 1 base; unmatched bases: 8. CDR3 bases: TGCAGCGTTAACGGCGGGACTAGGGGCACAGATACGCAGTATTTT. It is translated as CSVNGGTRGTDTQYF.

The chain recombines TRBV5-6 with TRBJ1-4; D is ambiguous. Germline V gene lookup returns CDR1 SGHDT and CDR2 YYEEEE. The V end was cut by 4 bases, the J end by 1 base, with 11 bases between. The CDR3 has 15 amino acids. The CDR3 sequence is CASSRFAGTNEKLFF. In DNA, the CDR3 is TGTGCCAGCAGCCGTTTTGCGGGAACTAATGAAAAACTGTTTTTT.

This clonotype was counted at least ten times. The J gene is TRBJ2-7, the V gene TRBV6-6; 7 bases match TRBD2. From germline, CDR1 is MNHNY and CDR2 SVGAGI (reference sequence). The CDR3 contains 12 residues. V shed 8 bases, J shed 2 bases, and the junction held 3 bases outside the gene matches. The CDR3, as DNA: TGTGCCAGCCGAGGGACTACCTACGAGCAGTACTTC. The encoded protein is CASRGTTYEQYF.

This clonotype was picked up a small number of times. This chain joins TRBV6-5 and TRBJ1-4; 9 nucleotides line up with TRBD1. The V gene end was trimmed by 2 bases and the J gene end by 5 bases; junction bases not matched to a gene: 0. The CDR3 has 14 amino acids. Germline-derived CDR1 and CDR2 are MNHEY and SVGAGI. The CDR3, as DNA: TGTGCCAGCAGTTACGGACAGGGGAATGAAAAACTGTTTTTT. Residues: CASSYGQGNEKLFF.

In this sample, this clonotype turned up a few times. V gene TRBV29-1 combines with J gene TRBJ2-5; TRBD2 matches 7 bases. The germline V gene encodes CDR1 SQVTM and CDR2 ANQGSEA. V dropped 5 bases and J dropped 4; count of bases not matched to a gene: 10. This CDR3 contains 14 residues. For the CDR3, the DNA is TGCAGCGTTTCGGCGTTCGGGGAGGGAGAGACCCAGTACTTC. Protein: CSVSAFGEGETQYF.

This clonotype was counted only a few times. The J gene is TRBJ1-1, the V gene TRBV7-6; no reliable D call. Germline assignment: CDR1 SGHVS and CDR2 FNYEAQ. The CDR3 consists of 14 residues. Trimming stripped 4 bases from V and 5 bases from J, with 14 bases between. In DNA, the CDR3 is TGTGCCAGCAGCTCTTCGTTAGCGGGTACTGAAGCTTTCTTT. This codes for CASSSSLAGTEAFF.

This clonotype came up many times. V usage is TRBV5-1 and J usage is TRBJ1-1; D remains ambiguous. The CDR3 consists of 15 residues. The V and J ends lost 0 bases and 0 bases respectively, with 9 bases between them. Germline V gene data show CDR1 as SGHRS and CDR2 as YFSETQ. This CDR3 is CASSLGATVNTEAFF. The CDR3 nucleotides are TGCGCCAGCAGCTTGGGGGCAACCGTGAACACTGAAGCTTTCTTT.

At least ten counts were recorded for this clonotype. V gene TRBV7-9 combines with J gene TRBJ2-7, with D tentatively TRBD2 (6 bases). Germline loops: CDR1 SEHNR, CDR2 FQNEAQ (reference sequence). The V end was cut by 4 bases, the J end by 4 bases, with 23 bases between. This CDR3 comprises 17 residues. The CDR3 DNA reads TGTGCCAGCAGCTCCCACACCCTAGCGTTGGGGAAATACGAGCAGTACTTC. This translates into CASSSHTLALGKYEQYF.

This chain uses TRBV20-1 with TRBJ2-2, with D tentatively TRBD1 (6 bases). Germline V CDR1 and CDR2: DFQATT, SNEGSKA (reference sequence). With 3 bases removed from V and 6 bases from J, the gap between germline ends came to 14 bases. The CDR3 sequence is 14 residues long. The chain's CDR3 is CSARAQGYPGELFF. The CDR3 DNA sequence: TGCAGTGCTAGGGCACAGGGATATCCCGGGGAGCTGTTTTTT.

This clonotype was picked up a small number of times. This rearrangement joins TRBV5-4 to TRBJ2-1, with a weak D call TRBD1 (6 bases). The CDR3 extends over 17 amino acids. Germline assignment: CDR1 SGHNT and CDR2 YYREEE (reference sequence). Between the trimmed V and J ends, which lost 4 bases and 0 bases, there was a span of 17 bases. CDR3 coding DNA: TGTGCCAGCAGCGCCGAGTCCAGGGGAAGCTCCTACAATGAGCAGTTCTTC. Protein: CASSAESRGSSYNEQFF. Full variable domain (remainder filled in from reference TRBV5-4 and TRBJ2-1): ETGVTQSPTHLIKTRGQQVTLRCSSQSGHNTVSWYQQALGQGPQFIFQYYREEENGRGNFPPRFSGLQFPNYSSELNVNALELDDSALYLCASSAESRGSSYNEQFFGPGTRLTVL.

The sample holds a few counts of this clonotype. The chain has TRBV5-4 and TRBJ2-7, with D uncertain. Deletions cut 0 bases from V and 5 bases from J, with 12 bases between. Germline V gives CDR1 SGHNT, CDR2 YYREEE (reference sequence). The CDR3 spans 14 residues. The CDR3 spells CASSLGAPADEQYF. CDR3 DNA sequence: TGTGCCAGCAGCTTGGGGGCACCCGCGGACGAGCAGTACTTC. The whole variable domain, remainder taken from reference TRBV5-4 and TRBJ2-7, is ETGVTQSPTHLIKTRGQQVTLRCSSQSGHNTVSWYQQALGQGPQFIFQYYREEENGRGNFPPRFSGLQFPNYSSELNVNALELDDSALYLCASSLGAPADEQYFGPGTRLTVT.